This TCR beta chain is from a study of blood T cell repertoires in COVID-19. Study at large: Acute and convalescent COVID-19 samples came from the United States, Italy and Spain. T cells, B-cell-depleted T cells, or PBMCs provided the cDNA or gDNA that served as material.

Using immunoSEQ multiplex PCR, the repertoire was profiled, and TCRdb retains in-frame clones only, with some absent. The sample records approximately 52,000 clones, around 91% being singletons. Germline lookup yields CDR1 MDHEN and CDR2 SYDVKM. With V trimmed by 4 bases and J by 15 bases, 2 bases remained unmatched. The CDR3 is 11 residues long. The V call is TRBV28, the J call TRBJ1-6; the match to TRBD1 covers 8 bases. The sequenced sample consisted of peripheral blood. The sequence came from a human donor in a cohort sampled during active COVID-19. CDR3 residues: CASSSTGDLHF. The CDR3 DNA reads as TGTGCCAGCAGTTCGACAGGGGACCTCCACTTT.